The source of this T cell receptor beta chain is a study of T cell responses to AZD1222 COVID-19 vaccine. For the study at large: Pooling covered second doses at about 4 or about 12 weeks.

Sequenced by immunoSEQ multiplex PCR; TCRdb stores in-frame clones only, minus some. The table records around 130,000 clones, about 93% of them present only once. The CDR3 spans 16 residues. V was pared by 4 bases and J by 8 bases, with 21 bases between. Germline V gene data show CDR1 as LGHDT and CDR2 as YNNKEL (reference sequence). The sample holds one count of this clone. The V call is TRBV3-1 (or the pseudogene TRBV3-2), the J call TRBJ2-1; a weak D match, TRBD2 (7 bases). The receptor comes from an adult in good health. Here the sequenced sample was peripheral blood, taken on day 0 of AZD1222 vaccination. The CDR3 sequence is CASSPEGGGGPDEQFF. The CDR3 DNA follows: TGTGCCAGCAGCCCCGAAGGTGGGGGGGGGCCGGATGAGCAGTTCTTC.